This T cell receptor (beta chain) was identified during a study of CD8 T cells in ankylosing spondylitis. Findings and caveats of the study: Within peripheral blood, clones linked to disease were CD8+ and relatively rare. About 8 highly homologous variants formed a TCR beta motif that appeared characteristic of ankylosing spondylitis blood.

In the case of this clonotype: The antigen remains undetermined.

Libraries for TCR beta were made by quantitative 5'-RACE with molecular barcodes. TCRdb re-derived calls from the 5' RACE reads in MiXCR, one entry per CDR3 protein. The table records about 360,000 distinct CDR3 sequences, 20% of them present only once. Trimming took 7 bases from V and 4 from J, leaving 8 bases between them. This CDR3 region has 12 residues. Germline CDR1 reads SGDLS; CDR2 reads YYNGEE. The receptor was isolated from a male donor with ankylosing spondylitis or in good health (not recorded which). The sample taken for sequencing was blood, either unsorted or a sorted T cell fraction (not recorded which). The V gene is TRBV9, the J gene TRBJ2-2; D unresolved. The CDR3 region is CASVGFTGELFF. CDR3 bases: TGTGCCAGCGTGGGGTTCACCGGGGAGCTGTTTTTT.